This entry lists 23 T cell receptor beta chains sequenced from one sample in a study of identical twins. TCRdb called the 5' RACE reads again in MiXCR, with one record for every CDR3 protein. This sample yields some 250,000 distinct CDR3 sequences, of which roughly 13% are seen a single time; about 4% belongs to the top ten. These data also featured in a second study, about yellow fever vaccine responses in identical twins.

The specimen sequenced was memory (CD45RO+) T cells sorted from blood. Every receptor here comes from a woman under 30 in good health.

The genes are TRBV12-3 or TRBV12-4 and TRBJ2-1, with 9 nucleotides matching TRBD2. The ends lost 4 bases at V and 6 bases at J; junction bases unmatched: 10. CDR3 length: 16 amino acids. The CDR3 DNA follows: TGTGCCAGCAGTTCCACTCCGGGACTAGCTGGCAATGAGCAGTTCTTC. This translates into CASSSTPGLAGNEQFF.

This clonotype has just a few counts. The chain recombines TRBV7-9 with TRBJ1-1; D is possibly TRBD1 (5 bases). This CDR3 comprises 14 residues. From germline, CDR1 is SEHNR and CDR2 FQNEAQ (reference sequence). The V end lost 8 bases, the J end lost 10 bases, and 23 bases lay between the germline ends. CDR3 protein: CASAGGGITFGAFF. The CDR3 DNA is TGTGCCAGCGCTGGCGGGGGGATAACTTTCGGAGCTTTCTTT. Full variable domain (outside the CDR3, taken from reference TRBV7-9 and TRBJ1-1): DTGVSQNPRHKITKRGQNVTFRCDPISEHNRLYWYRQTLGQGPEFLTYFQNEAQLEKSRLLSDRFSAERPKGSFSTLEIQRTEQGDSAMYLCASAGGGITFGAFFGQGTRLTVV.

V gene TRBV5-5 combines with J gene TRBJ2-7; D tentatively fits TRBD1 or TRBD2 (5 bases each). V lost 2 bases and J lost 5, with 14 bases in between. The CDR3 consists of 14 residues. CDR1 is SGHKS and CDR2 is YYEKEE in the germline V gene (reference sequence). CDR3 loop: CASSLTPGAHEQYF. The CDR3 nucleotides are TGTGCCAGCAGCTTAACGCCCGGGGCCCACGAGCAGTACTTC.

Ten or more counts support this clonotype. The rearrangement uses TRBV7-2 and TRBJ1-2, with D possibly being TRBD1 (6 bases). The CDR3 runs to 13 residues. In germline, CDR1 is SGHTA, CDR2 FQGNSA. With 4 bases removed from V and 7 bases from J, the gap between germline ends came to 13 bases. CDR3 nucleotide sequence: TGTGCCAGCAGCTCAGTAGCAGGGGCTGGCTACACCTTC. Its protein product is CASSSVAGAGYTF.

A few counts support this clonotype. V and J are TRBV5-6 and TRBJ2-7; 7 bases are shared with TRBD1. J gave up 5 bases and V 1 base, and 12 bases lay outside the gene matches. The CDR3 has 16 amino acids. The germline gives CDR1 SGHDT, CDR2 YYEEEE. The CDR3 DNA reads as TGTGCCAGCAGCTTGCCATTTTCAGGGGGTTTTAACGAGCAGTACTTC. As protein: CASSLPFSGGFNEQYF.

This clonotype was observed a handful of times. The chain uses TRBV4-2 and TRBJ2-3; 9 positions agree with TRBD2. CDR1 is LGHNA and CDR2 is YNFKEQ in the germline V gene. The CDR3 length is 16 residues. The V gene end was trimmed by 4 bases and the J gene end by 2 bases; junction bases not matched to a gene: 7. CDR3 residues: CASSPTSGRPTDTQYF. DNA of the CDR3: TGTGCCAGCAGCCCAACAAGCGGGAGGCCCACAGATACGCAGTATTTT.

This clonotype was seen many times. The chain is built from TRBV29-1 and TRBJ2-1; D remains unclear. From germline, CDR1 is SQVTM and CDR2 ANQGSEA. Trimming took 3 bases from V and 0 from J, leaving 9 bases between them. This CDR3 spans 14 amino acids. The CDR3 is CSVDRSSSYNEQFF. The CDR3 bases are TGCAGCGTTGACCGTAGCAGCTCCTACAATGAGCAGTTCTTC.

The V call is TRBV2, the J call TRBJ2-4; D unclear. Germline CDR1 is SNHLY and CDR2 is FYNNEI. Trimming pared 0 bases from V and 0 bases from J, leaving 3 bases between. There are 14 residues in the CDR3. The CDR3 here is CASSEAEAKNIQYF. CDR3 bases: TGTGCCAGCAGTGAAGCGGAAGCCAAAAACATTCAGTACTTC.

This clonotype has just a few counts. CDR3 DNA sequence: TGTGCCAGCAGCTTAACTAGCGGGGGTAACTACGAGCAGTACTTC. This sequence encodes CASSLTSGGNYEQYF. V is TRBV7-2 and J is TRBJ2-7; 11 positions match TRBD2. Losses at the gene ends were 2 bases for V and 3 bases for J; bases not matched to a gene: 3. The CDR3 is 15 residues long. The V gene's germline CDR1 is SGHTA and CDR2 FQGNSA.

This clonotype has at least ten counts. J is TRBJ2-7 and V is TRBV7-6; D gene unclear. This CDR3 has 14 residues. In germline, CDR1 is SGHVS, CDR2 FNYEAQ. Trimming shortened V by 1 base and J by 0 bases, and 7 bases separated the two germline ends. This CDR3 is CASSLVQSSYEQYF. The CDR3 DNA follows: TGTGCCAGCAGCTTAGTACAAAGCTCCTACGAGCAGTACTTC. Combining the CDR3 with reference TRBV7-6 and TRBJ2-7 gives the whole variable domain GAGVSQSPRYKVTKRGQDVALRCDPISGHVSLYWYRQALGQGPEFLTYFNYEAQQDKSGLPNDRFSAERPEGSISTLTIQRTEQRDSAMYRCASSLVQSSYEQYFGPGTRLTVT.

The CDR3 sequence: CASSQGTRAYEQYF. In DNA, the CDR3 is TGTGCCAGCAGCCAGGGGACAAGAGCTTACGAGCAGTACTTC. V and J are TRBV3-1 and TRBJ2-7; weak D call: TRBD1 (6 bases). The CDR3 consists of 14 residues. The ends were cut back, 3 bases at V and 4 bases at J, with 13 bases in the middle. From germline, CDR1 is LGHDT and CDR2 YNNKEL (reference sequence).

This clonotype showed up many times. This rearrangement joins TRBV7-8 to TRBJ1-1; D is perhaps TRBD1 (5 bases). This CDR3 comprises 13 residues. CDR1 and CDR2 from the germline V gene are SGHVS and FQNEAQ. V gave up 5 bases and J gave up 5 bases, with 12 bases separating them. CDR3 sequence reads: CASSQREGTEAFF. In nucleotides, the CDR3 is TGTGCCAGCAGCCAAAGGGAGGGGACTGAAGCTTTCTTT.

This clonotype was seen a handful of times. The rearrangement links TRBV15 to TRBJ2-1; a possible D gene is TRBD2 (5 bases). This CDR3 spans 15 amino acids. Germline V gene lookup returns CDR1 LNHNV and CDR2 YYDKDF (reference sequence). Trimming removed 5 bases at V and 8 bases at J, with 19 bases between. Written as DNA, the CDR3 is TGTGCCACCAGCCGCAGAGTAGATCTAGCATATGAGCAGTTCTTC. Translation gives CATSRRVDLAYEQFF.

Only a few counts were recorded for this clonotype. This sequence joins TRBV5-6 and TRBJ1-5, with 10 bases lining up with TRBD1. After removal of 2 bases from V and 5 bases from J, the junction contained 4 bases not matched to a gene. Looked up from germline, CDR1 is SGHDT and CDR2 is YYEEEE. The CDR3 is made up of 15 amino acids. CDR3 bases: TGTGCCAGCAGCTTCGGGACAGGGGTGGATCAGCCCCAGCATTTT. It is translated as CASSFGTGVDQPQHF. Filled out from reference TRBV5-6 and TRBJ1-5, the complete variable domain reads DAGVTQSPTHLIKTRGQQVTLRCSPKSGHDTVSWYQQALGQGPQFIFQYYEEEERQRGNFPDRFSGHQFPNYSSELNVNALLLGDSALYLCASSFGTGVDQPQHFGDGTRLSIL.

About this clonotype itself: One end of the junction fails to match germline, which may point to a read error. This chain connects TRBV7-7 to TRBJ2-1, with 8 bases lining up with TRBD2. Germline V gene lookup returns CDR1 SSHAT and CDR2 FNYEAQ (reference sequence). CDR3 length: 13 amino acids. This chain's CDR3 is CASSKRESHEQFF. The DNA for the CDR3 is TGTGCTAGCAGCAAGCGGGAGTCCCATGAGCAGTTCTTC.

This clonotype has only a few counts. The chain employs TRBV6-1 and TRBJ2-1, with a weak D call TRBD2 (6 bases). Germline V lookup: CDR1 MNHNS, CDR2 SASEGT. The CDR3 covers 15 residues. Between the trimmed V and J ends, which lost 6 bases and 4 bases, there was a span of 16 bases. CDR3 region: CASRDIADPYNEQFF. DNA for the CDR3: TGTGCCAGCAGGGACATAGCGGACCCTTACAATGAGCAGTTCTTC.

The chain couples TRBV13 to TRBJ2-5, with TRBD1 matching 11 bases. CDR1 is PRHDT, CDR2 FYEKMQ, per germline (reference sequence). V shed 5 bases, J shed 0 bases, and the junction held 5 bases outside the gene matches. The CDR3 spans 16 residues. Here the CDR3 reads CASSIGTGGYQETQYF. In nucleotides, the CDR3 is TGTGCCAGCAGCATCGGGACAGGGGGGTACCAAGAGACCCAGTACTTC.

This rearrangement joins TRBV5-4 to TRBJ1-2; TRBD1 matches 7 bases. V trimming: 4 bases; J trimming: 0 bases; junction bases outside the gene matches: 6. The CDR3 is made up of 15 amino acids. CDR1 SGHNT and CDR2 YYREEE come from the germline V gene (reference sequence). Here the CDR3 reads CASSQPQGANYGYTF. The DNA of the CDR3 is TGTGCCAGCAGCCAACCTCAGGGGGCTAACTATGGCTACACCTTC.

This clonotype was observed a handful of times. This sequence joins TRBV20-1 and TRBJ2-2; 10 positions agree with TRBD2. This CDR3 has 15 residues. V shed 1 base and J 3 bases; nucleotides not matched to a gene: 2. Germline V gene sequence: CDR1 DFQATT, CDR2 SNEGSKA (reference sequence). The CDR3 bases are TGCAGTGCTAGAGCGCTAGCGGGAGACACCGGGGAGCTGTTTTTT. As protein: CSARALAGDTGELFF.

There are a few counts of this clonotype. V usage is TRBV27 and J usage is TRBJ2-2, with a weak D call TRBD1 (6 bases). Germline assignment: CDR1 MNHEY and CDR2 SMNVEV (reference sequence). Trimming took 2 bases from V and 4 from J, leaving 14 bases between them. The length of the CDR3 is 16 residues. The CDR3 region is CASSLLTGTFTGELFF. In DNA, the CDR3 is TGTGCCAGCAGTTTACTCACAGGGACGTTCACCGGGGAGCTGTTTTTT.

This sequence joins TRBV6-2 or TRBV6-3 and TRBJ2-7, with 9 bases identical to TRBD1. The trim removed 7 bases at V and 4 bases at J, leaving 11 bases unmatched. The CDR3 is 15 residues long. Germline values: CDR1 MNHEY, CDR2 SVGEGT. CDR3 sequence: CASNRPGQGLYEQYF. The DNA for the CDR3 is TGTGCCAGCAACCGACCGGGACAGGGTCTGTACGAGCAGTACTTC.

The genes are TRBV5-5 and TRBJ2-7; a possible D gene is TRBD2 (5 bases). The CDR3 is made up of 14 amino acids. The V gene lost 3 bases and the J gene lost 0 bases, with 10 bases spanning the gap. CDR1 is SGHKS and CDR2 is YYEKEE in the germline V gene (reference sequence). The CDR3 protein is CASSSGGASYEQYF. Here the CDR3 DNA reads TGTGCCAGCAGCTCCGGAGGTGCCTCCTACGAGCAGTACTTC.

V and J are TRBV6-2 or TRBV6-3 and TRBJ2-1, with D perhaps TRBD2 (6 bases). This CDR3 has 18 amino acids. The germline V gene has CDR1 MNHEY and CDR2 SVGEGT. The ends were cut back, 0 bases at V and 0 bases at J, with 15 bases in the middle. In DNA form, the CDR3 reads TGTGCCAGCAGTTACTCGAGGCTAGCGCCTTTCTCCTACAATGAGCAGTTCTTC. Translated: CASSYSRLAPFSYNEQFF.